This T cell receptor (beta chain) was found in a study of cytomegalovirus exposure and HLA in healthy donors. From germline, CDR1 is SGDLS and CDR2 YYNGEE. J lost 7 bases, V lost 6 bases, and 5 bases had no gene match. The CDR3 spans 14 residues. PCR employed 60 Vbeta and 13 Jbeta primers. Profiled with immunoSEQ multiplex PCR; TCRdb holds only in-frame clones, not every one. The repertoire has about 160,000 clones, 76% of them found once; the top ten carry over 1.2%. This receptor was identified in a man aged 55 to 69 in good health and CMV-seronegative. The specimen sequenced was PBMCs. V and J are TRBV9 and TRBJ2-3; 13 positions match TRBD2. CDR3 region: CASKGTSGNHTQYF. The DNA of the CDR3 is TGTGCCAGCAAGGGGACTAGCGGGAATCATACGCAGTATTTT.